This TCR beta chain was identified during a study of T cells after yellow fever vaccination. Notes on the study in general: Reappearing after the booster were most of the clones from primary vaccination (less than 98% CD4, 85% to 90% CD8). The bulk population could contribute abundant contaminating clonotypes to FACS-sorted repertoires.

With regard to this clonotype: Its antigen is currently unknown.

Each CDR3 protein is one row after TCRdb ran MiXCR on the 5' RACE reads. The sample carries roughly 520,000 distinct CDR3 sequences, roughly a fifth recorded once. The V gene's germline CDR1 is SGHNT and CDR2 YYREEE (reference sequence). The CDR3 totals 17 residues. Trimming took 4 bases from V and 0 from J; bases not matched to a gene: 5. The origin of this receptor is a man aged 18 to 30 who received the YFV17D yellow fever vaccine. The V gene is TRBV5-4, the J gene TRBJ2-1, with 12 bases identical to TRBD2. Source: PBMCs, taken more than 20 days after the first yellow fever vaccination. CDR3 in DNA: TGTGCCAGCAGCACAGGACTAGCGGGGATCTCCTACAATGAGCAGTTCTTC. Its translation: CASSTGLAGISYNEQFF.